This T cell receptor (beta chain) was observed in a study of blood T cell repertoires in COVID-19. Looked up from germline, CDR1 is SNHLY and CDR2 is FYNNEI. The CDR3 runs to 15 residues. V was pared by 2 bases and J by 4 bases, with 14 bases between. Data came from immunoSEQ multiplex PCR; TCRdb stores just in-frame clones and leaves some out. The table lists a few hundred thousand clones, roughly 87% of them singletons. This clonotype originated in a woman between 25 and 40 years old who had recovered from COVID-19. This chain links TRBV2 with TRBJ1-1; D may be TRBD1 (6 bases). Material: PBMCs or T cells enriched from blood (not recorded which). CDR3 loop: CASSEQGIQGTEAFF. The CDR3 region has the DNA TGTGCCAGCAGTGAACAGGGGATTCAGGGCACTGAAGCTTTCTTT.